The subject of this entry is one TCR beta chain. The antigen is undetermined. CDR1 is MGHRA and CDR2 is YSYEKL in the germline V gene. CDR3 size: 16 residues. Between the trimmed V and J ends, which lost 4 bases and 0 bases, there was a span of 13 bases. Time point of the sample: persistent/refractory GD, antithyroid drugs over 5 years with positive TRAb. Generation of the TCR library employed RNA extracted from PBMCs. Criteria from the American Thyroid Association guidelines were applied to diagnose Graves' disease. Approximately 9.6-milliliter peripheral blood samples went into EDTA tubes. This specimen belongs to a study of regulatory T cells in long-lasting Graves disease. Arm-PCR of CDR3 regions with iRepertoire HTBI primers generated TCR beta libraries. TCRdb passed the multiplex PCR reads through MiXCR, listing each CDR3 protein once. Here the sample spans 400,000 to 600,000 distinct CDR3 sequences, about a fifth being singletons.

Study results and caveats: Persistent disease preferred TRBV28, TRBJ1-2 and TRBJ2-5; new disease, TRBV20-1 and TRBJ2-1.

The sequence was obtained from a female donor with Graves disease. Sequences were derived from peripheral blood mononuclear cells (PBMCs), sampled when the disease was refractory, from a patient treated with antithyroid drugs. V is TRBV4-1 and J is TRBJ2-1; possibly TRBD2 for D (6 bases). The CDR3 sequence is CASSREGGNSYNEQFF. Written as DNA, the CDR3 is TGCGCCAGCAGCCGGGAAGGCGGGAACTCCTACAATGAGCAGTTCTTC.